The clone carrying this T cell receptor (beta chain) has at least ten counts. Its antigen is still unknown. The V end lost 8 bases, the J end lost 4 bases, and 11 bases lay between the germline ends. CDR3 length: 13 residues. Germline CDR1 ENHRY, CDR2 SYGVKD. Aged 18 to 65, hyperthyroidism patients had been newly diagnosed, with under 2 months' duration. The study excluded patients with other autoimmune diseases, uncontrolled infections, pregnancy or lactation. The sample is drawn from a study of Graves' ophthalmopathy and Graves' hyperthyroidism. Overall study findings and caveats: Blood repertoires reportedly contained most expanded thyroid clonotypes above 0.001 frequency.

The study amplified TCR beta CDR3 regions using RNA transcripts. Scientists carried out first-round RT-PCR using HTBI primers and then a second-round multiplex PCR. TCRdb re-called the multiplex PCR reads through MiXCR, storing one row per CDR3 protein. The data contain over a million distinct CDR3 sequences, roughly 35% of them seen just once; the ten biggest clones take up more than 9.5%. The sample taken for sequencing was peripheral blood or thyroid tissue (not recorded which). This sequence joins TRBV10-3 and TRBJ2-2; D gene uncertain. The sequence was obtained from an adult man with Graves' hyperthyroidism. In DNA form, the CDR3 reads TGTGCCATCCGACCGGTGGGCACCGGGGAGCTGTTTTTT. This gives the protein CAIRPVGTGELFF.